The subject of this entry is one T cell receptor (beta chain). Antigen unknown. The data were taken from a study of CXCR3-negative and CXCR3-positive naive CD8 T cells. Study summary: Cumulative TRB read yield was around 150 million, averaging about 1.5 +/- 0.3 million per library. Overall study results and limits: CXCR3-positive naive cells carried more hydrophobic TRB CDR3s than CXCR3-negative naive cells did. It was found that naive subsets had comparable surface CD5, and TCR strength was inferred from TRB CDR3 properties.

Those CD8+ T cells considered naive were CD45RO-CCR7+CD27+CD95-. In germline, CDR1 is MNHEY, CDR2 SMNVEV (reference sequence). The CDR3 covers 14 residues. 5' RACE with UMI labels generated the TRB cDNA libraries. Using the 5' RACE reads, TCRdb records one entry per CDR3 protein without DNA. The sample table sets out some 130,000 distinct CDR3 sequences. This chain uses TRBV27 with TRBJ2-7. Sequencing input: naive CXCR3- CD8+ T cells from blood. The sample's subset: CD45RO-CCR7+CD27+CD95- naive CD8+ T cells lacking CXCR3 (TNR3-). The TCR was taken from a human donor in good health. Some clones in this sample may be carry-over from other donors' samples. The CDR3 sequence is CASSLFLGSYEQYF.